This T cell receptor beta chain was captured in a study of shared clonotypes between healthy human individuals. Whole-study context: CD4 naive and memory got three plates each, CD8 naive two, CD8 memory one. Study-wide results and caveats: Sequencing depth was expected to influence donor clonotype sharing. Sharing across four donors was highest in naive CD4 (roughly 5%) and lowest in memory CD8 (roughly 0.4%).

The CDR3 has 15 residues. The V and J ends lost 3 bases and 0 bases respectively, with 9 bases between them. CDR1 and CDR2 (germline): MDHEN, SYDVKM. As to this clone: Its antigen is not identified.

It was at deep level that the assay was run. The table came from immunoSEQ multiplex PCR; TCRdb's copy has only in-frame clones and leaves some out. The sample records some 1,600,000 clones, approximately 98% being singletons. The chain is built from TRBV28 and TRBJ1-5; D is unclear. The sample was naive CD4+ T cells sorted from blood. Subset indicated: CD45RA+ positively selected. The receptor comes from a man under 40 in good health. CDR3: CASSLWSGSNQPQHF. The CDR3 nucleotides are TGTGCCAGCAGTTTGTGGTCAGGTAGCAATCAGCCCCAGCATTTT.